Below, one TCR beta chain is given with its context. Its matching antigen is unknown. PCR employed 60 Vbeta and 13 Jbeta primers. Sequenced by immunoSEQ multiplex PCR; TCRdb stores in-frame clones only, minus some. The table lists about 55,000 clones, around 79% of them singletons. Losses at the gene ends were 11 bases for V and 3 bases for J; bases not matched to a gene: 9. Germline V lookup: CDR1 SGHNT, CDR2 YENEEA. The CDR3 spans 13 residues. The sample is drawn from a study of cytomegalovirus exposure and HLA in healthy donors. Study information: The Caucasian-associated ancestry cluster held over 80% of 398 genotyped donors.

Overall study results and limits: Later on, a genetic analysis was performed. It linked a missense variant in DCLRE1C with V- and J-gene trimming of TCR beta. The study assumed roughly uniform donor sequencing depth for presence/absence analyses. The number of N-insertions in an Asian-associated ancestry cluster was reportedly below the approximately 700-donor mean in a later analysis.

The J gene is TRBJ1-1, the V gene TRBV11-3; 7 nucleotides align to TRBD1. This TCR was recovered from a female donor in good health and CMV-seronegative. The sample taken for sequencing was PBMCs. In DNA form, the CDR3 reads TGTGCCCCTGACAGGGACTCGGACACTGAAGCTTTCTTT. Encoded protein: CAPDRDSDTEAFF.